This T cell receptor beta chain was profiled in a study of blood T cells in healthy people across ages. To note about this clonotype: Antigen specificity is unknown.

Researchers isolated at least 7 million PBMCs per sample. Through a sample-barcoded 5' primer and a J-beta primer mix, a second PCR was run for roughly 6 to 11 cycles. Each cDNA molecule was tagged by a template-switch adaptor with 12 random nucleotides. TCRdb processed the 5' RACE reads anew with MiXCR; each CDR3 protein has one entry. The sample lists some 800,000 distinct CDR3 sequences; 40% to 50% were seen once. The CDR3 covers 14 residues. Germline lookup yields CDR1 SGHTA and CDR2 FQGNSA. The ends were cut back, 1 base at V and 10 bases at J, with 11 bases in the middle. Study outcomes and limitations: When one million T cells were used, diversity estimates were thought to be underestimates. It was found that TCR beta diversity correlated strongly with the percentage of naive T cells.

The chain is built from TRBV7-2 and TRBJ1-6; D call uncertain. This receptor was identified in a man aged 55 to 70 in good health. Source material: blood. In DNA form, the CDR3 reads TGTGCCAGCAGCTTAGACTTGGCGTACTCACCCCTCCACTTT. Translated, it gives CASSLDLAYSPLHF.